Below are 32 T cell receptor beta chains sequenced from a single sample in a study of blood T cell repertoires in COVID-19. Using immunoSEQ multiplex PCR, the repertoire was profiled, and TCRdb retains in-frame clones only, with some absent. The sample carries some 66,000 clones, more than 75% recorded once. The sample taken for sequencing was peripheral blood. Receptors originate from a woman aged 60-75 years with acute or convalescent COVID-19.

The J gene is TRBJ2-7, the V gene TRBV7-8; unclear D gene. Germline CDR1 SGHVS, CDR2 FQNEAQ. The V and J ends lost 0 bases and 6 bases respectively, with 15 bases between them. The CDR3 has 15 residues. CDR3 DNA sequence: TGTGCCAGCAGCTTAGCGCGGTCCCTAGGCACCGAGCAGTACGTC. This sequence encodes CASSLARSLGTEQYV.

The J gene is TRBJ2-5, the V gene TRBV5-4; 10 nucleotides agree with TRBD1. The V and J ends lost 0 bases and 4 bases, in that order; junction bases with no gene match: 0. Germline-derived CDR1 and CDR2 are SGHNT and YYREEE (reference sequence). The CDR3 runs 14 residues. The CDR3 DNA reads TGTGCCAGCAGCTTGGGGGACAGGGGAGAGACCCAGTACTTC. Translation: CASSLGDRGETQYF.

CDR3: CASSLLQVTQYF. In DNA, the CDR3 is TGTGCCAGCAGTTTATTACAGGTGACCCAGTACTTC. V usage is TRBV6-5 and J usage is TRBJ2-5; the D gene is possibly TRBD1 (5 bases). From germline, CDR1 is MNHEY and CDR2 SVGAGI. CDR3 size: 12 residues. Trimming stripped 4 bases from V and 7 bases from J, with 10 bases between.

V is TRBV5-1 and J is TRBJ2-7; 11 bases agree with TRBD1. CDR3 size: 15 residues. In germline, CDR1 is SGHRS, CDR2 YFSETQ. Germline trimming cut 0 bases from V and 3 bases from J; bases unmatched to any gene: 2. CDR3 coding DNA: TGCGCCAGCAGCTTGGGGACAGGGGGCAACTACGAGCAGTACGTC. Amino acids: CASSLGTGGNYEQYV.

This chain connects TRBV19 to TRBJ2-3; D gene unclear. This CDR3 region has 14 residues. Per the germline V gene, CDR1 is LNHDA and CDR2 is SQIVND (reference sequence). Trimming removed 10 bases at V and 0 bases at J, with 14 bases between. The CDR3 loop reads CATSIKLSTDTQYF. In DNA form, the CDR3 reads TGTGCCACCTCGATCAAACTTAGCACAGATACGCAGTATTTT. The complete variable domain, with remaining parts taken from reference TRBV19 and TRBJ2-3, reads DGGITQSPKYLFRKEGQNVTLSCEQNLNHDAMYWYRQDPGQGLRLIYYSQIVNDFQKGDIAEGYSVSREKKESFPLTVTSAQKNPTAFYLCATSIKLSTDTQYFGPGTRLTVL.

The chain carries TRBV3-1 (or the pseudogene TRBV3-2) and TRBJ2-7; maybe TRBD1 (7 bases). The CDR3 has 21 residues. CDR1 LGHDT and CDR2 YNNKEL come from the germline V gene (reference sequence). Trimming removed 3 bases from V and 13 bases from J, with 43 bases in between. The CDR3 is CASSHEQNGTDRLVGPRRHYV. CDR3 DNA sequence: TGTGCCAGCAGCCACGAACAGAACGGGACAGATCGACTAGTTGGCCCTAGGAGGCATTACGTC.

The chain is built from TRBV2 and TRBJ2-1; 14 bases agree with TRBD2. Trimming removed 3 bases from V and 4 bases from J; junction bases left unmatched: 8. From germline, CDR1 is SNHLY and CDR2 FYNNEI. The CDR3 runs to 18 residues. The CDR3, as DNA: TGTGCCAGCAGTGATCAGGGACTAGCGGGAGTGGGGTACAATGAGCAGTTCTTC. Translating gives CASSDQGLAGVGYNEQFF.

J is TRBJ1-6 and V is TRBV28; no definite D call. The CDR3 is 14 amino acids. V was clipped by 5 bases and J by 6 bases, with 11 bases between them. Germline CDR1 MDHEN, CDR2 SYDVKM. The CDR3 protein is CASSPHRINSPLHF. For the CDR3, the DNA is TGTGCCAGCAGTCCTCACAGAATTAATTCACCCCTCCACTTT.

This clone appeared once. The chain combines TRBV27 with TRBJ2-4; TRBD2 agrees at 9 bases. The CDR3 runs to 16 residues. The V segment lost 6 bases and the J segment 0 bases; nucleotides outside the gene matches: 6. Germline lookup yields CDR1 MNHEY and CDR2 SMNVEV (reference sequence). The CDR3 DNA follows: TGTGCCAGCAGACCGCGGGGGGGGCTAGCCAAAAACATTCAGTACTTC. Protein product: CASRPRGGLAKNIQYF.

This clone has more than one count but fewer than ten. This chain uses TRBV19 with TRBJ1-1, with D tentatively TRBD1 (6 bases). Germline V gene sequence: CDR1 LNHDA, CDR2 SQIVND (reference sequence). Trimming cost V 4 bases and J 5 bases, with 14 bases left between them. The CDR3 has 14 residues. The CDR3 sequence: CASSNPGGRTEAFF. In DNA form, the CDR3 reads TGTGCCAGTAGTAACCCCGGGGGGCGTACTGAAGCTTTCTTT. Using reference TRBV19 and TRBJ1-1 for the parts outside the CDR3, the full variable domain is DGGITQSPKYLFRKEGQNVTLSCEQNLNHDAMYWYRQDPGQGLRLIYYSQIVNDFQKGDIAEGYSVSREKKESFPLTVTSAQKNPTAFYLCASSNPGGRTEAFFGQGTRLTVV.

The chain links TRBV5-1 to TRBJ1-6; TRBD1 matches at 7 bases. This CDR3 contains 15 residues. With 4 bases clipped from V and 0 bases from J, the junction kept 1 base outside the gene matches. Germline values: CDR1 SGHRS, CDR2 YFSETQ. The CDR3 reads CASSGDSSYNSPLHF. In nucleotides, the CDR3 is TGCGCCAGCAGCGGGGACAGCTCCTATAATTCACCCCTCCACTTT. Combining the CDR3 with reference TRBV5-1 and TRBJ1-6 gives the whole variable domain KAGVTQTPRYLIKTRGQQVTLSCSPISGHRSVSWYQQTPGQGLQFLFEYFSETQRNKGNFPGRFSGRQFSNSRSEMNVSTLELGDSALYLCASSGDSSYNSPLHFGNGTRLTVT.

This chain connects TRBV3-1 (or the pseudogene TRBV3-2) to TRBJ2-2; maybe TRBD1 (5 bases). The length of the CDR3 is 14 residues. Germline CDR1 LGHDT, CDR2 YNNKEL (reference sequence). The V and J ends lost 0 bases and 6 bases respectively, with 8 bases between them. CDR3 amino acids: CASSQDRVAGELFF. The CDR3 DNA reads TGTGCCAGCAGCCAAGACAGGGTGGCCGGGGAGCTGTTTTTT.

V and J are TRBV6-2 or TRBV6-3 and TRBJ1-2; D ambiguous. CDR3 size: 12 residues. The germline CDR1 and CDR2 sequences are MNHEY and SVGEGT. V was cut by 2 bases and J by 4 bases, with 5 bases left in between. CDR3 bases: TGTGCCAGCAGTTACGGGAGCTATGGCTACACCTTC. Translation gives CASSYGSYGYTF.

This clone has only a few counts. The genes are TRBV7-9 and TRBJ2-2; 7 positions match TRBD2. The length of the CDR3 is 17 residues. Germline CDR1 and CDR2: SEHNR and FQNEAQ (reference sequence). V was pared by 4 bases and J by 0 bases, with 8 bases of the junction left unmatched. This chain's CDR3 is CASSSRRGGTNTGELFF. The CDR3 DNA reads TGTGCCAGCAGCTCCAGACGCGGGGGAACGAACACCGGGGAGCTGTTTTTT. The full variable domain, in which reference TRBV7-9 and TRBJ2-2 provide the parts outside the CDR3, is DTGVSQNPRHKITKRGQNVTFRCDPISEHNRLYWYRQTLGQGPEFLTYFQNEAQLEKSRLLSDRFSAERPKGSFSTLEIQRTEQGDSAMYLCASSSRRGGTNTGELFFGEGSRLTVL.

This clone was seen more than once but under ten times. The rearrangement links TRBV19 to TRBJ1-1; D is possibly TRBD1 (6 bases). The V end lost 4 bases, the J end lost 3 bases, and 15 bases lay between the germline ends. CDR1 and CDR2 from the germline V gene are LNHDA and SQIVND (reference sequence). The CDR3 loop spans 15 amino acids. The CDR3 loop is CASSSQGQGYTEAFF. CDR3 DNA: TGTGCCAGTAGTAGTCAGGGGCAGGGGTACACTGAAGCTTTCTTT.

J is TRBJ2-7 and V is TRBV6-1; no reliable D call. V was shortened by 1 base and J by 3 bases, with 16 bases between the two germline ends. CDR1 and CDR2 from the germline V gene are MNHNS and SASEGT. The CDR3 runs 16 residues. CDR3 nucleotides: TGTGCCAGCAGTGAAGTATCATCTGGGCCGGTCTACGAGCAGTACGTC. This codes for CASSEVSSGPVYEQYV.

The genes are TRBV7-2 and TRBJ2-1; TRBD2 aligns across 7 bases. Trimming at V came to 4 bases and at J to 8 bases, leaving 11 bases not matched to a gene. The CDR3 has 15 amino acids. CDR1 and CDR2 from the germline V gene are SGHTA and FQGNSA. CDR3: CASSWPGRRTYEQFF. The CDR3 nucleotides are TGTGCCAGCAGCTGGCCCGGGAGGAGAACGTATGAGCAGTTCTTC. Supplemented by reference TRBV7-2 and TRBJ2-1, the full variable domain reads GAGVSQSPSNKVTEKGKDVELRCDPISGHTALYWYRQSLGQGLEFLIYFQGNSAPDKSGLPSDRFSAERTGGSVSTLTIQRTQQEDSAVYLCASSWPGRRTYEQFFGPGTRLTVL.

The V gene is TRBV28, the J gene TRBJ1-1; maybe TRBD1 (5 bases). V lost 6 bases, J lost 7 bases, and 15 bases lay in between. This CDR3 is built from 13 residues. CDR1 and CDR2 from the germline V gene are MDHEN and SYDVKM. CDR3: CASSLAGYYEAFF. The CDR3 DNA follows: TGTGCCAGCAGCCTCGCAGGGTACTATGAAGCTTTCTTT.

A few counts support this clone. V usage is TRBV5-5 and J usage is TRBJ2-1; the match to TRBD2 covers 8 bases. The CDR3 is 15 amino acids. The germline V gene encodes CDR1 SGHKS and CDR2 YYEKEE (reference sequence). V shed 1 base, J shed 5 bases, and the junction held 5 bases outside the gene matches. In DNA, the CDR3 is TGTGCCAGCAGCTTGTGGAGCGGGAGAAACAATGAGCAGTTCTTC. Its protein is CASSLWSGRNNEQFF.

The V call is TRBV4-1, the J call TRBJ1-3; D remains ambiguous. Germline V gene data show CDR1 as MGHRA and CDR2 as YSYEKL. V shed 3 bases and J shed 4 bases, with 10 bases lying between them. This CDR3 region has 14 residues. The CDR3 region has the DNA TGCGCCAGCAGCCACCCCGGGGTGGGAAACACCATATATTTT. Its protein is CASSHPGVGNTIYF.

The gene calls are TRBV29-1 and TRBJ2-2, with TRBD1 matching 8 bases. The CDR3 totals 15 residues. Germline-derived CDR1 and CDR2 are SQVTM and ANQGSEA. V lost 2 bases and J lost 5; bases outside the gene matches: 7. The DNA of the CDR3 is TGCAGCGTTGAAACTTCGAGACAGGGGACCGGGGAGCTGTTTTTT. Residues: CSVETSRQGTGELFF.

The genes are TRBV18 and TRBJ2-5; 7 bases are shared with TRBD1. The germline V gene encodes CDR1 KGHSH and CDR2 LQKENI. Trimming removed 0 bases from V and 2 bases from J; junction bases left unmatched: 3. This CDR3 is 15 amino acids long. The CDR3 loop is CASSPPSTGQETQYF. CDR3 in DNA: TGTGCCAGCTCACCACCCTCGACAGGGCAAGAGACCCAGTACTTC.

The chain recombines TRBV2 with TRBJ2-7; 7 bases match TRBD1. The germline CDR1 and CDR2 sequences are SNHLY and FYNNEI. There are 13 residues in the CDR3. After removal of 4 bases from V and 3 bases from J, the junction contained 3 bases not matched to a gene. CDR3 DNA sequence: TGTGCCAGCAGTGTGGCAGGGGGCTACGAGCAGTACGTC. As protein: CASSVAGGYEQYV.

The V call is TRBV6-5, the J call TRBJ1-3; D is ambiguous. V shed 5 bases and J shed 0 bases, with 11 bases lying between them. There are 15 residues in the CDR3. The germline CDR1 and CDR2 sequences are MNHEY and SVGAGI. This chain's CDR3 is CASSTQRTSGNTIYF. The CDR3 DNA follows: TGTGCCAGCAGTACCCAGCGGACCTCTGGAAACACCATATATTTT.

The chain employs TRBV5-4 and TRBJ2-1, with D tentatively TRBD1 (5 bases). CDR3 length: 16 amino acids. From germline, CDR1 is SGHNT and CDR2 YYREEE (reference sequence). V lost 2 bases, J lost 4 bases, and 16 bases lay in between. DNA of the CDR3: TGTGCCAGCAGCTTCGTTCAGGGTTTGAGATACAATGAGCAGTTCTTC. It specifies CASSFVQGLRYNEQFF.

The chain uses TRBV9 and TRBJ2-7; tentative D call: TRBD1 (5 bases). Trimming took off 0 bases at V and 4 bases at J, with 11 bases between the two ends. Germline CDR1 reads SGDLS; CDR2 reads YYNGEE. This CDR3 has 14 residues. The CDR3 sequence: CASSVEGDRYEQYV. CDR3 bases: TGTGCCAGCAGCGTAGAAGGGGATCGGTACGAGCAGTACGTC.

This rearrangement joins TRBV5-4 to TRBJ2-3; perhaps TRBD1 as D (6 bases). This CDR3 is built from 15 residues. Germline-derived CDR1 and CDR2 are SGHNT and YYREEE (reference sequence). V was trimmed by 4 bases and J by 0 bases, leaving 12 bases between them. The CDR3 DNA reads TGTGCCAGCAGCGACAGGTTAACTAGCACAGATACGCAGTATTTT. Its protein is CASSDRLTSTDTQYF.

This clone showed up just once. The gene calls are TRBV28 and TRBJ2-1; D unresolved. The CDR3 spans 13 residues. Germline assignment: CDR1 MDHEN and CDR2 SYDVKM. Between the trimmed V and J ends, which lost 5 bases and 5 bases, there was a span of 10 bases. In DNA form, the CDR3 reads TGTGCCAGCAGTCTGTATGTCGACAATGAGCAGTTCTTC. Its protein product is CASSLYVDNEQFF. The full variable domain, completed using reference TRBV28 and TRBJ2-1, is DVKVTQSSRYLVKRTGEKVFLECVQDMDHENMFWYRQDPGLGLRLIYFSYDVKMKEKGDIPEGYSVSREKKERFSLILESASTNQTSMYLCASSLYVDNEQFFGPGTRLTVL.

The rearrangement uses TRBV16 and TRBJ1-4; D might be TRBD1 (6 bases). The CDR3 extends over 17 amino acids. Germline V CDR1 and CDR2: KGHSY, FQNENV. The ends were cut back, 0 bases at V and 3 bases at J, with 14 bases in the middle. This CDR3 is CASSQSLYWGPNEKLFF. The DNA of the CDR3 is TGTGCCAGCAGCCAATCTCTCTATTGGGGGCCTAATGAAAAACTGTTTTTT.

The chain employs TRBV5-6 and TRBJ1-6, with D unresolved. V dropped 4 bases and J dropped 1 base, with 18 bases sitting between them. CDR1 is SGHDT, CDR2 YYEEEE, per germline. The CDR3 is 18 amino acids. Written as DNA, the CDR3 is TGTGCCAGCAGCACCCGCAGTTGGTACGGGTCCTATAATTCACCCCTCCACTTT. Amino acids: CASSTRSWYGSYNSPLHF. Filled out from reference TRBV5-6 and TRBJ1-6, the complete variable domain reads DAGVTQSPTHLIKTRGQQVTLRCSPKSGHDTVSWYQQALGQGPQFIFQYYEEEERQRGNFPDRFSGHQFPNYSSELNVNALLLGDSALYLCASSTRSWYGSYNSPLHFGNGTRLTVT.

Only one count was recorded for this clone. The CDR3 here is CASSQVQTASTDTQYF. The CDR3 bases are TGTGCCAGCAGCCAAGTGCAGACAGCTAGCACAGATACGCAGTATTTT. The rearrangement joins TRBV14 to TRBJ2-3; perhaps TRBD1 as D (5 bases). This CDR3 contains 16 residues. Germline CDR1 and CDR2: SGHDN and FVKESK. V dropped 1 base and J dropped 0 bases, with 11 bases sitting between them.

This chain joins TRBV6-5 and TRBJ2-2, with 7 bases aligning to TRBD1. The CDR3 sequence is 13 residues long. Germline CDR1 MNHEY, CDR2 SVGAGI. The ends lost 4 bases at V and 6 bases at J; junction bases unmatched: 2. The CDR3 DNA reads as TGTGCCAGCAGTTTACAGGGGTCCGGGGAGCTGTTTTTT. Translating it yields CASSLQGSGELFF.